These 24 T cell receptor beta chains were all obtained from the same sample, sequenced in a study of blood T cell repertoires in COVID-19. Generated by immunoSEQ multiplex PCR, the TCRdb table keeps only in-frame clones and is missing some. This table has about 300,000 clones, around four fifths appearing once. Input material: peripheral blood. The receptors originated from a woman aged 50 to 60 with acute or convalescent COVID-19.

This chain uses TRBV6-1 with TRBJ1-2; D is uncertain. This CDR3 is 14 amino acids long. Trimming took 3 bases from V and 5 from J, leaving 13 bases between them. The V gene's germline CDR1 is MNHNS and CDR2 SASEGT. This chain's CDR3 is CASSEASSGYGYTF. The CDR3 nucleotides read TGTGCCAGCAGTGAGGCCAGCTCGGGGTATGGCTACACCTTC.

The chain is built from TRBV5-1 and TRBJ1-4; possible D gene TRBD1, 6 bases. The CDR3 consists of 16 residues. Germline CDR1 reads SGHRS; CDR2 reads YFSETQ. Trimming removed 2 bases at V and 3 bases at J, with 14 bases between. The CDR3 is CASSLTGQAPNEKLFF. The CDR3 nucleotides read TGCGCCAGCAGCTTAACAGGGCAGGCGCCTAATGAAAAACTGTTTTTT. The full variable domain, rest sourced from reference TRBV5-1 and TRBJ1-4, is KAGVTQTPRYLIKTRGQQVTLSCSPISGHRSVSWYQQTPGQGLQFLFEYFSETQRNKGNFPGRFSGRQFSNSRSEMNVSTLELGDSALYLCASSLTGQAPNEKLFFGSGTQLSVL.

This clone is a singleton in its sample. The rearrangement uses TRBV12-5 and TRBJ1-2, with no clear D. V lost 2 bases to trimming and J lost 1 base, with 5 bases between them. The germline CDR1 and CDR2 sequences are LGHNT and FRNRAP. This CDR3 has 13 residues. CDR3 sequence (DNA): TGTGCTAGTGGTTTGAACTATAACTATGGCTACACCTTC. It codes for CASGLNYNYGYTF.

V gene TRBV10-2 combines with J gene TRBJ1-6; no definite D call. This CDR3 has 16 amino acids. Trimming shortened V by 6 bases and J by 1 base, and 13 bases separated the two germline ends. Looked up from germline, CDR1 is WSHSY and CDR2 is SAAADI. As DNA, the CDR3 is TGCGCCAGCAGAGTCGGGGAGGGATCCTATAATTCACCCCTCCACTTT. It encodes CASRVGEGSYNSPLHF.

This clone is medium-sized by share. The chain combines TRBV5-4 with TRBJ2-2; perhaps TRBD1 as D (7 bases). Germline V gene sequence: CDR1 SGHNT, CDR2 YYREEE (reference sequence). The CDR3 totals 14 residues. V was shortened by 5 bases and J by 2 bases, with 10 bases between the two germline ends. The CDR3 sequence: CASRRDSNTGELFF. DNA for the CDR3: TGTGCCAGCAGGCGGGACAGTAACACCGGGGAGCTGTTTTTT.

The chain employs TRBV5-1 and TRBJ2-2, with TRBD1 matching 10 bases. Unmatched junction bases numbered 8, after V lost 4 bases and J lost 5 bases. CDR3 size: 16 residues. CDR1 SGHRS and CDR2 YFSETQ come from the germline V gene. CDR3 loop: CASSTGTGVDTGELFF. The CDR3 DNA reads as TGCGCCAGCAGCACCGGGACAGGGGTGGATACCGGGGAGCTGTTTTTT.

CDR3 in DNA: TGTGCCAGTAGTATGTTAGCGGGGAATAACATTCAGTACTTC. It translates to CASSMLAGNNIQYF. The rearrangement joins TRBV19 to TRBJ2-4; 8 bases are a match to TRBD2. CDR3 size: 14 residues. The ends lost 3 bases at V and 7 bases at J; junction bases unmatched: 5. Per the germline V gene, CDR1 is LNHDA and CDR2 is SQIVND (reference sequence).

V gene TRBV7-9 combines with J gene TRBJ1-2; D remains unclear. V shed 3 bases and J shed 8 bases, with 16 bases lying between them. The CDR3 extends over 14 amino acids. The germline gives CDR1 SEHNR, CDR2 FQNEAQ (reference sequence). CDR3 nucleotide sequence: TGTGCCAGCAGCTTTGGCCTCTCCGTAATAGGCTACACCTTC. As protein: CASSFGLSVIGYTF. The full variable domain, rest sourced from reference TRBV7-9 and TRBJ1-2, is DTGVSQNPRHKITKRGQNVTFRCDPISEHNRLYWYRQTLGQGPEFLTYFQNEAQLEKSRLLSDRFSAERPKGSFSTLEIQRTEQGDSAMYLCASSFGLSVIGYTFGSGTRLTVV.

V usage is TRBV5-1 and J usage is TRBJ1-5, with TRBD1 as a possible D gene (5 bases). Germline CDR1 and CDR2: SGHRS and YFSETQ. This CDR3 spans 17 amino acids. With 0 bases removed from V and 3 bases from J, the gap between germline ends came to 16 bases. The CDR3 DNA reads as TGCGCCAGCAGCTTGGGGGCCCAGGGCTTTACCAATCAGCCCCAGCATTTT. Residues: CASSLGAQGFTNQPQHF.

V usage is TRBV2 and J usage is TRBJ2-7; TRBD1 agrees at 8 bases. The junction had 5 bases not matched to a gene; V was cut back by 8 bases and J by 2 bases. CDR3 length equals 13 residues. Germline V gene sequence: CDR1 SNHLY, CDR2 FYNNEI. The CDR3 DNA follows: TGTGCCAGCGGGAAGGACAGGGCCTACGAGCAGTACTTC. It codes for CASGKDRAYEQYF.

The V and J genes are TRBV6-1 and TRBJ2-7, with D possibly being TRBD1 (5 bases). The germline V and J ends were trimmed by 2 bases and 0 bases, with 14 bases remaining between them. The CDR3 runs to 16 residues. Germline V gives CDR1 MNHNS, CDR2 SASEGT. The CDR3 DNA sequence: TGTGCCAGCAGTGAAAGCGTCAGGGAAAGCTCCTACGAGCAGTACGTC. Its translation is CASSESVRESSYEQYV.

This clone was detected a few times. This chain uses TRBV4-1 with TRBJ2-2; 8 bases fit TRBD1. V lost 0 bases to trimming and J lost 7 bases; unmatched junction nucleotides: 10. Germline V gene lookup returns CDR1 MGHRA and CDR2 YSYEKL. The CDR3 loop spans 17 amino acids. The chain's CDR3 is CASSQEGGQGAGGELFF. The CDR3 nucleotides are TGCGCCAGCAGCCAAGAGGGTGGGCAGGGGGCAGGCGGGGAGCTGTTTTTT.

This sequence joins TRBV5-1 and TRBJ2-5, with 8 bases aligning to TRBD2. The germline V gene has CDR1 SGHRS and CDR2 YFSETQ. V was pared by 10 bases and J by 5 bases, with 7 bases of the junction left unmatched. There are 12 residues in the CDR3. The CDR3 coding sequence is TGCGCCTCGCGACGGGAGGGGGAGACCCAGTACTTC. This codes for CASRREGETQYF.

J is TRBJ2-3 and V is TRBV6-5; 10 positions agree with TRBD1. Germline loops: CDR1 MNHEY, CDR2 SVGAGI. Trimming at V came to 6 bases and at J to 6 bases, leaving 3 bases not matched to a gene. CDR3 length: 13 amino acids. The CDR3 sequence: CASRDRGLDTQYF. DNA of the CDR3: TGTGCCAGCAGAGACAGGGGGCTGGATACGCAGTATTTT.

Here the CDR3 reads CASSPRTGTYYGYTF. Written as DNA, the CDR3 is TGTGCCAGCAGCCCCCGGACAGGGACTTACTATGGCTACACCTTC. The genes are TRBV5-5 and TRBJ1-2, with 8 nucleotides matching TRBD1. Germline V gene sequence: CDR1 SGHKS, CDR2 YYEKEE (reference sequence). The trim removed 4 bases at V and 3 bases at J, leaving 8 bases unmatched. This CDR3 comprises 15 residues.

The V call is TRBV5-5, the J call TRBJ1-3, with D unclear. The germline V and J ends were trimmed by 9 bases and 3 bases, with 10 bases remaining between them. CDR3 size: 12 residues. Looked up from germline, CDR1 is SGHKS and CDR2 is YYEKEE (reference sequence). As DNA, the CDR3 is TGTGCCACCTCCGTACTTGGAAACACCATATATTTT. Encoded protein: CATSVLGNTIYF. Looking up the rest from reference TRBV5-5 and TRBJ1-3 gives the full variable domain: DAGVTQSPTHLIKTRGQQVTLRCSPISGHKSVSWYQQVLGQGPQFIFQYYEKEERGRGNFPDRFSARQFPNYSSELNVNALLLGDSALYLCATSVLGNTIYFGEGSWLTVV.

The chain joins TRBV29-1 to TRBJ1-1; maybe TRBD1 (6 bases). This CDR3 contains 11 residues. Germline CDR1 reads SQVTM; CDR2 reads ANQGSEA. Trimming took 7 bases from V and 7 from J, leaving 13 bases between them. The CDR3: CSAQGQLEAFF. The CDR3 DNA sequence: TGCAGCGCACAAGGACAGCTTGAAGCTTTCTTT. Variable domain in full (rest from reference TRBV29-1 and TRBJ1-1): SAVISQKPSRDICQRGTSLTIQCQVDSQVTMMFWYRQQPGQSLTLIATANQGSEATYESGFVIDKFPISRPNLTFSTLTVSNMSPEDSSIYLCSAQGQLEAFFGQGTRLTVV.

The rearrangement links TRBV3-1 (or the pseudogene TRBV3-2) to TRBJ1-4; D ambiguous. The V gene's germline CDR1 is LGHDT and CDR2 YNNKEL (reference sequence). There are 14 residues in the CDR3. V lost 0 bases to trimming and J lost 10 bases, with 12 bases between them. This CDR3 reads CASSQDSADVKLFF. The CDR3 coding sequence is TGTGCCAGCAGCCAAGATAGTGCGGATGTAAAACTGTTTTTT.

The J gene is TRBJ2-2, the V gene TRBV9; the match to TRBD2 covers 12 bases. The germline V gene encodes CDR1 SGDLS and CDR2 YYNGEE. The CDR3 consists of 16 residues. After removal of 1 base from V and 7 bases from J, the junction contained 5 bases not matched to a gene. The CDR3 nucleotides are TGTGCCAGCAGCGTATGGCTAGCGGGAGGGGACGGGGAGCTGTTTTTT. Its protein product is CASSVWLAGGDGELFF.

The chain carries TRBV24-1 and TRBJ2-1; 8 bases align to TRBD2. After removal of 1 base from V and 8 bases from J, the junction contained 9 bases not matched to a gene. CDR3 length: 16 residues. Germline loops: CDR1 KGHDR, CDR2 SFDVKD. The CDR3 spells CATSDFHRGGRDEQFF. Written as DNA, the CDR3 is TGTGCCACCAGTGATTTTCACCGGGGGGGAAGAGATGAGCAGTTCTTC.

The genes are TRBV7-3 and TRBJ1-1; D call uncertain. Germline loops: CDR1 SGHTA, CDR2 FQGTGA. The CDR3 runs 13 residues. V dropped 2 bases and J dropped 7 bases, with 11 bases sitting between them. The CDR3 loop reads CASSLESSGEAFF. The CDR3 DNA follows: TGTGCCAGCAGCTTAGAATCTAGTGGTGAAGCTTTCTTT.

With respect to this clone: The same CDR3 can be traced to other DNA sequences in this sample. This chain joins TRBV3-1 (or the pseudogene TRBV3-2) and TRBJ2-1; 13 bases align to TRBD2. V was clipped by 4 bases and J by 8 bases; unmatched bases: 2. The CDR3 extends over 14 amino acids. The germline V gene encodes CDR1 LGHDT and CDR2 YNNKEL (reference sequence). The CDR3 DNA is TGTGCCAGCAGCCCAGGACTAGCGGGGGATGAGCAGTTCTTC. Protein product: CASSPGLAGDEQFF.

On this clone itself: One end of the junction is discordant with germline, which a read error may explain. The rearrangement links TRBV15 to TRBJ1-4; D is undetermined. Germline V gives CDR1 LNHNV, CDR2 YYDKDF (reference sequence). There are 15 residues in the CDR3. CDR3 DNA sequence: TGTGCCACCAGCCCCCCATCACCCCGAGATGAAAAGCTGTTTTTT. Encoded protein: CATSPPSPRDEKLFF.

CDR3 DNA: TGTGCCAGCAGCCCCTCGGGGTGGGCGTACTCTGGAAACACCATATATTTT. The encoded protein is CASSPSGWAYSGNTIYF. This rearrangement joins TRBV27 to TRBJ1-3; the D is unclear. This CDR3 comprises 17 residues. Germline lookup yields CDR1 MNHEY and CDR2 SMNVEV (reference sequence). V dropped 6 bases and J dropped 0 bases, with 18 bases sitting between them.